This is a list of T cell receptor beta chains from one sample in a study of blood T cell repertoires in COVID-19. The assay was immunoSEQ multiplex PCR, and TCRdb's table has in-frame clones only and misses some. The table includes about 29,000 clones, over 75% detected once. The source material was peripheral blood. All receptors come from an elderly man with acute or convalescent COVID-19. CDR3s include the opening cysteine and the closing phenylalanine or tryptophan. A D gene is named only where the DNA matches it firmly. For some rows the clone size is stated as once, few or many, or as a class when expanded; others skip it.

cdr3_aa: CASSRDADSYEQYF; cdr3_nt: TGTGCCAGCTCGCGGGACGCAGATTCCTACGAGCAGTACTTC; clone_size: NA; j_call: TRBJ2-7; v_call: TRBV18; d_call: NA
cdr3_aa: CASSLGASGGASYTDTQYF; cdr3_nt: TGTGCCAGCAGCTTAGGAGCTAGCGGGGGGGCCTCCTACACAGATACGCAGTATTTT; clone_size: NA; j_call: TRBJ2-3; v_call: TRBV7-9; d_call: TRBD2
cdr3_aa: CASSPSQRSGANVEQFF; cdr3_nt: TGTGCCAGCTCCCCGAGCCAACGCTCTGGGGCTAATGTTGAGCAGTTCTTC; clone_size: once; j_call: TRBJ2-1; v_call: TRBV18; d_call: NA
cdr3_aa: CASSPLVGALVGEQYF; cdr3_nt: TGTGCCAGCAGCCCCCTGGTGGGGGCCCTCGTTGGCGAGCAGTACTTC; clone_size: NA; j_call: TRBJ2-7; v_call: TRBV7-6; d_call: NA
cdr3_aa: CASSPGQGRNTGELFF; cdr3_nt: TGTGCCAGCAGCCCAGGGCAGGGGCGGAACACCGGGGAGCTGTTTTTT; clone_size: NA; j_call: TRBJ2-2; v_call: TRBV7-2; d_call: NA
cdr3_aa: CRGDRANEQFF; cdr3_nt: TGCAGGGGGGACAGGGCCAATGAGCAGTTCTTC; clone_size: NA; j_call: TRBJ2-1; v_call: TRBV29-1; d_call: TRBD1
cdr3_aa: CASRTQGVTEAFF; cdr3_nt: TGTGCCAGTAGGACACAGGGGGTAACTGAAGCTTTCTTT; clone_size: NA; j_call: TRBJ1-1; v_call: TRBV19; d_call: TRBD1
cdr3_aa: CASSSQRGYEQFF; cdr3_nt: TGTGCCAGCAGCTCCCAAAGGGGTTATGAGCAGTTCTTC; clone_size: NA; j_call: TRBJ2-1; v_call: TRBV6-5; d_call: NA
cdr3_aa: CASSYSDRSYEQYF; cdr3_nt: TGTGCCAGCAGTTACTCGGACAGGAGTTACGAGCAGTACTTC; clone_size: NA; j_call: TRBJ2-7; v_call: TRBV6-5; d_call: TRBD1
cdr3_aa: CASSSPWRDGYTF; cdr3_nt: TGTGCCAGCAGCTCACCATGGAGGGATGGCTACACCTTC; clone_size: NA; j_call: TRBJ1-2; v_call: TRBV5-4; d_call: NA